The 11 T cell receptor beta chains given below trace back to one sample, sequenced in a study of blood T cell repertoires in COVID-19. The repertoire was sequenced with immunoSEQ multiplex PCR; TCRdb's copy has only in-frame clones and lacks some. The table records hundreds of thousands of clones, roughly 87% of them present only once. The sequenced sample was peripheral blood. Every receptor here comes from a human donor in a cohort sampled during active COVID-19.

J is TRBJ2-7 and V is TRBV7-6; 11 nucleotides line up with TRBD2. The ends lost 5 bases at V and 5 bases at J; junction bases unmatched: 11. Germline lookup yields CDR1 SGHVS and CDR2 FNYEAQ. The CDR3 is 16 amino acids. The CDR3, as DNA: TGTGCCAGCAGCACTATAGCGGGAGGGTTTCCTGACGAGCAGTACTTC. Its protein product is CASSTIAGGFPDEQYF.

V usage is TRBV6-2 or TRBV6-3 and J usage is TRBJ1-5; 7 nucleotides align to TRBD1. V shed 4 bases, J shed 7 bases, and the junction held 10 bases outside the gene matches. The CDR3 covers 15 residues. Germline V gives CDR1 MNHEY, CDR2 SVGEGT. This CDR3 is CASSSNRGIYQPQHF. The CDR3 bases are TGTGCCAGCAGTTCGAACAGGGGTATCTACCAGCCCCAGCATTTT.

Only one count was recorded for this clone. The chain employs TRBV7-9 and TRBJ2-3; D may be TRBD2 (6 bases). The germline V gene encodes CDR1 SEHNR and CDR2 FQNEAQ (reference sequence). The CDR3 sequence is 16 residues long. Trimming removed 3 bases from V and 6 bases from J, with 19 bases in between. The CDR3 region has the DNA TGTGCCAGCAGCTTGGGCAAAGGAGGGGAGGTGGATACGCAGTATTTT. Its protein is CASSLGKGGEVDTQYF. The full variable domain, completed using reference TRBV7-9 and TRBJ2-3, is DTGVSQNPRHKITKRGQNVTFRCDPISEHNRLYWYRQTLGQGPEFLTYFQNEAQLEKSRLLSDRFSAERPKGSFSTLEIQRTEQGDSAMYLCASSLGKGGEVDTQYFGPGTRLTVL.

The rearrangement links TRBV6-2 or TRBV6-3 to TRBJ2-7, with 7 positions matching TRBD1. Losses at the gene ends were 6 bases for V and 3 bases for J; bases not matched to a gene: 11. The CDR3 runs 15 residues. Germline CDR1 is MNHEY and CDR2 is SVGEGT. The CDR3 reads CASSPPGTAFYEQYF. For the CDR3, the DNA is TGTGCCAGCAGCCCGCCCGGGACAGCTTTCTACGAGCAGTACTTC.

J is TRBJ1-6 and V is TRBV5-8, with D possibly TRBD1 on 5 matching bases. CDR3 length equals 12 residues. V was cut by 4 bases and J by 13 bases, with 12 bases left in between. The germline V gene has CDR1 SGHTS and CDR2 YDEGEE. The CDR3, as DNA: TGTGCCAGCAGCCCCGGGGCGGGGCCCCTCCACTTT. This gives the protein CASSPGAGPLHF.

This clone was recorded only once. The chain carries TRBV18 and TRBJ2-1; 10 bases align to TRBD1. The V segment lost 4 bases and the J segment 2 bases; nucleotides outside the gene matches: 5. The CDR3 loop spans 16 amino acids. The germline V gene encodes CDR1 KGHSH and CDR2 LQKENI. The CDR3 loop reads CASSRYGQGAYNEQFF. CDR3 bases: TGTGCCAGCTCACGATACGGACAGGGGGCCTACAATGAGCAGTTCTTC.

The gene calls are TRBV4-1 and TRBJ2-7; 14 bases agree with TRBD2. The CDR3 length is 15 residues. From germline, CDR1 is MGHRA and CDR2 YSYEKL. V dropped 4 bases and J dropped 5; count of bases not matched to a gene: 4. The CDR3: CASSPVGLAGDEQYF. CDR3 DNA: TGCGCCAGCAGCCCTGTGGGACTAGCGGGGGACGAGCAGTACTTC.

The chain joins TRBV28 to TRBJ1-2; no definite D call. Germline V gene data show CDR1 as MDHEN and CDR2 as SYDVKM. The CDR3 loop spans 13 amino acids. Trimming removed 3 bases from V and 6 bases from J, with 11 bases in between. CDR3 sequence: CASSFRVLNGYTF. In DNA, the CDR3 is TGTGCCAGCAGTTTTCGGGTTTTGAATGGCTACACCTTC.

The chain joins TRBV27 to TRBJ1-6; weak D call: TRBD1 (6 bases). Trimming stripped 8 bases from V and 1 base from J, with 21 bases between. This CDR3 is 18 amino acids long. Germline V gene sequence: CDR1 MNHEY, CDR2 SMNVEV (reference sequence). This CDR3 reads CASFPFGQMNSYNSPLHF. CDR3 DNA: TGTGCCAGCTTCCCTTTCGGACAGATGAATTCCTATAATTCACCCCTCCACTTT.

The rearrangement joins TRBV20-1 to TRBJ2-4; a possible D gene is TRBD1 (5 bases). The CDR3 extends over 13 amino acids. Trimming left V 3 bases short and J 7 bases short, with 13 bases between. Germline CDR1 and CDR2: DFQATT and SNEGSKA (reference sequence). CDR3 amino acids: CSASGFSGNIQYF. The CDR3 nucleotides are TGCAGTGCTAGTGGGTTTTCAGGGAACATTCAGTACTTC.

This clone is a singleton in its sample. The chain carries TRBV2 and TRBJ1-5; D unclear. CDR1 SNHLY and CDR2 FYNNEI come from the germline V gene. Trimming removed 4 bases at V and 8 bases at J, with 12 bases between. This CDR3 region has 13 residues. The chain's CDR3 is CASSVRGGEPQHF. The CDR3 coding sequence is TGTGCCAGCAGTGTACGGGGTGGGGAGCCCCAGCATTTT. The full variable domain, completed using reference TRBV2 and TRBJ1-5, is EPEVTQTPSHQVTQMGQEVILRCVPISNHLYFYWYRQILGQKVEFLVSFYNNEISEKSEIFDDQFSVERPDGSNFTLKIRSTKLEDSAMYFCASSVRGGEPQHFGDGTRLSIL.